Listed here are 13 T cell receptor beta chains from one sample, sequenced in a study of blood T cell repertoires in COVID-19. Sequencing used immunoSEQ multiplex PCR; TCRdb keeps in-frame clones, though not all of them. The sample holds roughly 250,000 clones; about 76% are singletons and the top ten take 2.5% to 3.5%. The sample taken for sequencing was peripheral blood. All receptors derive from a woman aged 55-69 years with active or convalescent COVID-19.

V and J are TRBV3-1 (or the pseudogene TRBV3-2) and TRBJ2-2, with TRBD1 matching 9 bases. There are 17 residues in the CDR3. V trimming: 3 bases; J trimming: 1 base; junction bases outside the gene matches: 6. Germline V gives CDR1 LGHDT, CDR2 YNNKEL (reference sequence). The CDR3 region is CASSHFTGQGNTGELFF. The CDR3 nucleotides read TGTGCCAGCAGCCACTTCACGGGACAGGGGAACACCGGGGAGCTGTTTTTT.

This chain connects TRBV29-1 to TRBJ1-5, with a weak D call TRBD1 (6 bases). The V gene lost 4 bases and the J gene lost 5 bases, with 15 bases spanning the gap. Germline CDR1 and CDR2: SQVTM and ANQGSEA. The CDR3 is 14 amino acids. CDR3 region: CSVAEGGLYQPQHF. CDR3 in DNA: TGCAGCGTTGCGGAGGGGGGGCTTTATCAGCCCCAGCATTTT. The full variable domain, in which reference TRBV29-1 and TRBJ1-5 provide the parts outside the CDR3, is SAVISQKPSRDICQRGTSLTIQCQVDSQVTMMFWYRQQPGQSLTLIATANQGSEATYESGFVIDKFPISRPNLTFSTLTVSNMSPEDSSIYLCSVAEGGLYQPQHFGDGTRLSIL.

This clone was found once. The CDR3 coding sequence is TGTGCCAGCAGTTCGAGTAATGAAAAACTGTTTTTT. This encodes CASSSSNEKLFF. The chain combines TRBV12-3 or TRBV12-4 with TRBJ1-4; no firm D call. Trimming pared 4 bases from V and 4 bases from J, leaving 4 bases between. CDR3 length: 12 residues.

The J gene is TRBJ1-2, the V gene TRBV19; D gene unclear. From germline, CDR1 is LNHDA and CDR2 SQIVND (reference sequence). Trimming shortened V by 2 bases and J by 2 bases, and 6 bases separated the two germline ends. The CDR3 is made up of 13 amino acids. The CDR3 loop is CASSIQTNYGYTF. In DNA form, the CDR3 reads TGTGCCAGTAGTATACAGACAAACTATGGCTACACCTTC.

This clone was counted a few times. This chain uses TRBV12-5 with TRBJ2-3; 7 nucleotides match TRBD2. The CDR3 is 16 residues long. Germline V gene data show CDR1 as LGHNT and CDR2 as FRNRAP. Trimming removed 5 bases from V and 2 bases from J; junction bases left unmatched: 10. The CDR3 DNA reads as TGTGCTAGTGGTCCCGTAGCGGGCCTTGCCACAGATACGCAGTATTTT. Translating it yields CASGPVAGLATDTQYF.

CDR3 in amino acids: CASSLRGAAYEQYF. Here the CDR3 DNA reads TGCGCCAGCAGCCTCCGGGGGGCCGCCTACGAGCAGTACTTC. J is TRBJ2-7 and V is TRBV4-1; tentatively, D is TRBD2 (7 bases). In germline, CDR1 is MGHRA, CDR2 YSYEKL. V was pared by 4 bases and J by 2 bases, with 12 bases between. This CDR3 is 14 amino acids long.

The chain links TRBV6-5 to TRBJ1-2, with D possibly being TRBD1 (6 bases). CDR1 and CDR2 (germline): MNHEY, SVGAGI. The CDR3 is 14 amino acids. V was pared by 6 bases and J by 4 bases, with 15 bases between. As DNA, the CDR3 is TGTGCCAGCAGAATTGGGAGGGGGGCCTATGGCTACACCTTC. Translating gives CASRIGRGAYGYTF.

This clone turned up a few times. The chain links TRBV7-9 to TRBJ1-2; tentative D call: TRBD1 (6 bases). The CDR3 loop spans 14 amino acids. V lost 0 bases and J lost 8, with 13 bases in between. Per the germline V gene, CDR1 is SEHNR and CDR2 is FQNEAQ (reference sequence). The CDR3 spells CASSLAGGRYGYTF. DNA for the CDR3: TGTGCCAGCAGCTTAGCCGGGGGGCGGTACGGCTACACCTTC.

This clone occurred many times. This sequence joins TRBV19 and TRBJ1-5; TRBD1 aligns across 7 bases. From germline, CDR1 is LNHDA and CDR2 SQIVND (reference sequence). V shed 5 bases, J shed 7 bases, and the junction held 5 bases outside the gene matches. CDR3 size: 13 residues. The CDR3: CASSSLQGQPQHF. The CDR3 DNA is TGTGCCAGTAGTTCGTTACAGGGGCAGCCCCAGCATTTT.

The rearrangement uses TRBV6-5 and TRBJ2-7; weak D call: TRBD1 (5 bases). Looked up from germline, CDR1 is MNHEY and CDR2 is SVGAGI. The CDR3 has 15 residues. The V end lost 4 bases, the J end lost 4 bases, and 17 bases lay between the germline ends. The CDR3 loop is CASSSTSGNLYEQYF. The CDR3 nucleotides are TGTGCCAGCAGTTCGACCTCAGGGAACCTTTACGAGCAGTACTTC.

This clone was seen a handful of times. The chain is built from TRBV7-9 and TRBJ2-2; TRBD2 is a possible D gene (5 bases). The V end lost 5 bases, the J end lost 3 bases, and 13 bases lay between the germline ends. Germline CDR1 and CDR2: SEHNR and FQNEAQ (reference sequence). This CDR3 has 15 amino acids. Written as DNA, the CDR3 is TGTGCCAGCAGCCCCCTAGCTGCGGACACCGGGGAGCTGTTTTTT. Translating it yields CASSPLAADTGELFF. Looking up the rest from reference TRBV7-9 and TRBJ2-2 gives the full variable domain: DTGVSQNPRHKITKRGQNVTFRCDPISEHNRLYWYRQTLGQGPEFLTYFQNEAQLEKSRLLSDRFSAERPKGSFSTLEIQRTEQGDSAMYLCASSPLAADTGELFFGEGSRLTVL.

The gene calls are TRBV4-3 and TRBJ2-3; D is ambiguous. The CDR3 runs to 15 residues. Germline V gene sequence: CDR1 LGHNA, CDR2 YSLEER. With 3 bases removed from V and 4 bases from J, the gap between germline ends came to 14 bases. The CDR3 nucleotides read TGCGCCAGCAGCCATTTGCGGCGAGAGGCAGATACGCAGTATTTT. It yields the protein CASSHLRREADTQYF.

The chain is built from TRBV19 and TRBJ2-3; 9 bases align to TRBD2. The CDR3 runs to 15 residues. V shed 3 bases, J shed 4 bases, and the junction held 5 bases outside the gene matches. Germline CDR1 is LNHDA and CDR2 is SQIVND (reference sequence). This CDR3 is CASSIERGAPDTQYF. DNA of the CDR3: TGTGCCAGTAGTATCGAGCGGGGGGCCCCAGATACGCAGTATTTT.